Following are 26 T cell receptor beta chains from one sample sequenced in a study of T-cell memory formation after mild COVID-19. A single record per CDR3 protein comes from TCRdb applying MiXCR to the 5' RACE reads. The table includes around 160,000 distinct CDR3 sequences, around 10% detected once. The sample comprised PBMCs or a T cell subset sorted from them (not recorded which). The source is a man aged 18 to 29 who had mild COVID-19 (a few samples of this study predate the infection). Cell type and time point are not known.

The gene calls are TRBV24-1 and TRBJ2-1; TRBD2 might be the D (5 bases). There are 14 residues in the CDR3. Germline V gene lookup returns CDR1 KGHDR and CDR2 SFDVKD. Deletions cut 7 bases from V and 2 bases from J, with 11 bases between. The CDR3 region is CATRAAGAYNEQFF. Here the CDR3 DNA reads TGTGCCACCAGGGCTGCCGGGGCCTACAATGAGCAGTTCTTC.

This clonotype was counted many times. The genes are TRBV5-6 and TRBJ2-6; no reliable D call. V lost 0 bases to trimming and J lost 3 bases, with 16 bases between them. Germline V lookup: CDR1 SGHDT, CDR2 YYEEEE. This CDR3 spans 18 amino acids. This CDR3 reads CASSLALGESYGANVLTF. CDR3 bases: TGTGCCAGCAGCTTGGCCTTGGGTGAGTCATATGGGGCCAACGTCCTGACTTTC.

This clonotype was seen more than once but under ten times. The gene calls are TRBV7-9 and TRBJ1-2, with no clear D. Trimming removed 3 bases from V and 3 bases from J, with 14 bases in between. There are 15 residues in the CDR3. CDR1 is SEHNR, CDR2 FQNEAQ, per germline (reference sequence). DNA of the CDR3: TGTGCCAGCAGCTTTTCTCCCAGAGATGACTATGGCTACACCTTC. Translation gives CASSFSPRDDYGYTF.

This clonotype came up a few times. The rearrangement joins TRBV4-2 to TRBJ2-3, with 12 bases lining up with TRBD2. With 0 bases clipped from V and 7 bases from J, the junction kept 11 bases outside the gene matches. CDR3 length: 18 amino acids. Germline V lookup: CDR1 LGHNA, CDR2 YNFKEQ. CDR3 loop: CASSQDLGLAGGDYTQYF. As DNA, the CDR3 is TGTGCCAGCAGCCAAGATTTAGGGCTAGCGGGGGGGGACTATACGCAGTATTTT.

The V and J genes are TRBV5-1 and TRBJ2-5; D call uncertain. Looked up from germline, CDR1 is SGHRS and CDR2 is YFSETQ. The CDR3 extends over 13 amino acids. Trimming removed 5 bases from V and 2 bases from J, with 10 bases in between. The CDR3 here is CASSLFTQETQYF. In nucleotides, the CDR3 is TGCGCCAGCAGTTTGTTCACACAAGAGACCCAGTACTTC.

This clonotype was counted at least ten times. The chain has TRBV5-1 and TRBJ1-2; D ambiguous. V was cut by 0 bases and J by 7 bases, with 13 bases left in between. Germline values: CDR1 SGHRS, CDR2 YFSETQ. The CDR3 is made up of 14 amino acids. Here the CDR3 reads CASSLDTEGGGYTF. DNA for the CDR3: TGCGCCAGCAGCTTGGACACCGAAGGAGGTGGCTACACCTTC.

This clonotype was counted only a few times. This rearrangement joins TRBV7-2 to TRBJ1-2; tentative D call: TRBD1 (5 bases). The CDR3 is 15 residues long. CDR1 is SGHTA, CDR2 FQGNSA, per germline. V lost 5 bases, J lost 4 bases, and 17 bases lay in between. The CDR3 DNA follows: TGTGCCAGCAGCCCTAGTCGGGACCCAGCCTATGGCTACACCTTC. Translating it yields CASSPSRDPAYGYTF.

This clonotype was seen many times. This chain uses TRBV4-3 with TRBJ1-5; D gene unclear. Trimming removed 4 bases from V and 0 bases from J, with 10 bases in between. This CDR3 comprises 15 residues. Germline CDR1 and CDR2: LGHNA and YSLEER. The CDR3 loop is CASSLSAVSNQPQHF. The CDR3 nucleotides are TGCGCCAGCAGCCTTAGCGCAGTTAGCAATCAGCCCCAGCATTTT.

This clonotype was detected a few times. This chain links TRBV4-1 with TRBJ2-2, with 7 positions matching TRBD1. The V segment lost 4 bases and the J segment 1 base; nucleotides outside the gene matches: 3. This CDR3 comprises 15 residues. CDR1 and CDR2 from the germline V gene are MGHRA and YSYEKL. CDR3 protein: CASSRRQGNTGELFF. CDR3 nucleotides: TGCGCCAGCAGCCGCAGACAGGGGAACACCGGGGAGCTGTTTTTT.

This clonotype has ten or more counts. The genes are TRBV7-2 and TRBJ2-2, with D unclear. The CDR3 runs 14 residues. V was clipped by 6 bases and J by 4 bases, with 12 bases between them. From germline, CDR1 is SGHTA and CDR2 FQGNSA. The CDR3 spells CASSDNPGTGELFF. The CDR3 DNA is TGTGCCAGCAGTGATAACCCGGGCACCGGGGAGCTGTTTTTT.

In its sample, this clonotype was seen a few times. This chain links TRBV2 with TRBJ2-2; D remains ambiguous. V was shortened by 0 bases and J by 4 bases, with 18 bases between the two germline ends. The germline V gene has CDR1 SNHLY and CDR2 FYNNEI. CDR3 length: 18 residues. The CDR3 DNA is TGTGCCAGCAGTGAAGCGCTTTTGATAGTAAGAGGCACCGGGGAGCTGTTTTTT. Translated, it gives CASSEALLIVRGTGELFF.

This clonotype was counted only a few times. This chain uses TRBV4-1 with TRBJ2-5, with D perhaps matching TRBD1 (6 bases). This CDR3 region has 15 residues. V dropped 4 bases and J dropped 5 bases, with 17 bases sitting between them. Germline V lookup: CDR1 MGHRA, CDR2 YSYEKL. CDR3 loop: CASSPEVTGRETQYF. The CDR3, as DNA: TGCGCCAGCAGCCCAGAAGTCACAGGGCGCGAGACCCAGTACTTC.

Comments on this clonotype: This clone may be a read error of a much larger clone one base away. The chain couples TRBV7-8 to TRBJ2-5; D may be TRBD2 (5 bases). The CDR3 has 16 amino acids. The V and J ends lost 5 bases and 3 bases respectively, with 19 bases between them. The germline gives CDR1 SGHVS, CDR2 FQNEAQ. The CDR3 DNA reads as TGTGCCAGCAGCCCTAAGCGGAGTAGCTGGAAAGAGACCCAGTACTTC. Its protein product is CASSPKRSSWKETQYF.

V usage is TRBV28 and J usage is TRBJ2-4; the match to TRBD2 covers 8 bases. The J segment lost 0 bases and the V segment lost 5 bases, leaving 3 bases of the junction unmatched. This CDR3 comprises 15 residues. Germline V gene lookup returns CDR1 MDHEN and CDR2 SYDVKM. The CDR3 DNA reads TGTGCCAGCAGTGGAGCGGGGGAAGCCAAAAACATTCAGTACTTC. It specifies CASSGAGEAKNIQYF. Filled out from reference TRBV28 and TRBJ2-4, the complete variable domain reads DVKVTQSSRYLVKRTGEKVFLECVQDMDHENMFWYRQDPGLGLRLIYFSYDVKMKEKGDIPEGYSVSREKKERFSLILESASTNQTSMYLCASSGAGEAKNIQYFGAGTRLSVL.

The V gene is TRBV11-2, the J gene TRBJ2-7, with TRBD1 matching over 7 bases. CDR1 SGHAT and CDR2 FQNNGV come from the germline V gene. V lost 3 bases and J lost 0; bases outside the gene matches: 5. CDR3 length: 15 residues. For the CDR3, the DNA is TGTGCCAGCAGCTTCGGGACAGATACCTCCTACGAGCAGTACTTC. Encoded protein: CASSFGTDTSYEQYF.

This clonotype came up a few times. The chain combines TRBV7-6 with TRBJ2-1; 10 bases are shared with TRBD1. CDR1 is SGHVS and CDR2 is FNYEAQ in the germline V gene. The CDR3 spans 16 residues. The V gene end was trimmed by 5 bases and the J gene end by 10 bases; junction bases not matched to a gene: 14. The CDR3 DNA reads TGTGCCAGCAGCACAATCCGGGACAGGGGACCGAAAGAGCAGTTCTTC. This encodes CASSTIRDRGPKEQFF.

The V and J genes are TRBV4-2 and TRBJ2-3, with 8 bases that match TRBD2. The junction had 6 bases not matched to a gene; V was cut back by 1 base and J by 3 bases. CDR1 LGHNA and CDR2 YNFKEQ come from the germline V gene. The CDR3 is 16 amino acids. CDR3 sequence: CASSQGLAGGTDTQYF. In nucleotides, the CDR3 is TGTGCCAGCAGCCAAGGACTTGCGGGGGGTACAGATACGCAGTATTTT.

This clonotype has a handful of counts. The gene calls are TRBV29-1 and TRBJ1-5, with D perhaps TRBD1 (6 bases). The V and J ends lost 5 bases and 6 bases respectively, with 11 bases between them. The CDR3 consists of 12 residues. The germline V gene encodes CDR1 SQVTM and CDR2 ANQGSEA. The CDR3 protein is CSVQGSGQPQHF. The DNA of the CDR3 is TGCAGCGTTCAGGGGAGCGGTCAGCCCCAGCATTTT. Supplemented by reference TRBV29-1 and TRBJ1-5, the full variable domain reads SAVISQKPSRDICQRGTSLTIQCQVDSQVTMMFWYRQQPGQSLTLIATANQGSEATYESGFVIDKFPISRPNLTFSTLTVSNMSPEDSSIYLCSVQGSGQPQHFGDGTRLSIL.

In its sample, this clonotype was seen a few times. This CDR3 is CASSLTGRGASYNEQFF. The CDR3 DNA reads TGTGCCAGCAGCTTAACCGGACGGGGGGCATCCTACAATGAGCAGTTCTTC. The rearrangement links TRBV5-4 to TRBJ2-1; tentative D call: TRBD2 (7 bases). This CDR3 spans 17 amino acids. In germline, CDR1 is SGHNT, CDR2 YYREEE (reference sequence). V was cut by 2 bases and J by 1 base, with 16 bases left in between. The full variable domain, its missing parts supplied by reference TRBV5-4 and TRBJ2-1, is ETGVTQSPTHLIKTRGQQVTLRCSSQSGHNTVSWYQQALGQGPQFIFQYYREEENGRGNFPPRFSGLQFPNYSSELNVNALELDDSALYLCASSLTGRGASYNEQFFGPGTRLTVL.

The J gene is TRBJ1-1, the V gene TRBV3-1, with D unresolved. This CDR3 contains 13 residues. The V gene's germline CDR1 is LGHDT and CDR2 YNNKEL (reference sequence). Trimming pared 3 bases from V and 2 bases from J, leaving 7 bases between. CDR3 in amino acids: CASSHIRNTEAFF. Written as DNA, the CDR3 is TGTGCCAGCAGCCACATCAGAAACACTGAAGCTTTCTTT.

The chain combines TRBV9 with TRBJ1-2, with D uncertain. Trimming cost V 0 bases and J 3 bases, with 12 bases left between them. The V gene's germline CDR1 is SGDLS and CDR2 YYNGEE. This CDR3 region has 15 residues. In nucleotides, the CDR3 is TGTGCCAGCAGCGTAGCGGCCAGGCCCGACTATGGCTACACCTTC. Amino acid sequence: CASSVAARPDYGYTF.

V is TRBV12-3 or TRBV12-4 and J is TRBJ1-1; no firm D call. The CDR3 consists of 13 residues. The ends were cut back, 6 bases at V and 3 bases at J, with 11 bases in the middle. CDR3 sequence: CASRRAADTEAFF. CDR3 DNA sequence: TGTGCCAGCAGGAGGGCGGCGGACACTGAAGCTTTCTTT.

V is TRBV27 and J is TRBJ1-1; D not resolved. The V gene lost 2 bases and the J gene lost 10 bases, with 17 bases spanning the gap. The CDR3 covers 14 residues. Germline V lookup: CDR1 MNHEY, CDR2 SMNVEV (reference sequence). The CDR3 is CASSLNSGASGAFF. For the CDR3, the DNA is TGTGCCAGCAGTTTAAACAGCGGAGCCTCAGGAGCTTTCTTT.

V is TRBV4-3 and J is TRBJ2-3; D possibly matches TRBD1 or TRBD2 (5 bases each). Germline assignment: CDR1 LGHNA and CDR2 YSLEER. V was clipped by 3 bases and J by 4 bases, with 14 bases between them. The CDR3 is 15 amino acids. The CDR3 spells CASSQRGRGADTQYF. Here the CDR3 DNA reads TGCGCCAGCAGCCAGAGGGGTAGAGGGGCAGATACGCAGTATTTT.

With regard to this clonotype: At one boundary the junction diverges from the germline segment, which might be a read error. The genes are TRBV4-1 and TRBJ1-1, with a weak D call TRBD1 (6 bases). This CDR3 comprises 12 residues. The V gene's germline CDR1 is MGHRA and CDR2 YSYEKL. The CDR3 DNA reads TGCGACAGCAGGAGGGGGGATGGTGAAGCTTTCTTT. This encodes CDSRRGDGEAFF.

J is TRBJ1-5 and V is TRBV6-1, with D perhaps matching TRBD1 (5 bases). Germline CDR1 MNHNS, CDR2 SASEGT. The V end lost 6 bases, the J end lost 7 bases, and 13 bases lay between the germline ends. CDR3 length equals 13 residues. Here the CDR3 reads CASRVTRDQPQHF. CDR3 in DNA: TGTGCCAGCAGGGTGACAAGGGACCAGCCCCAGCATTTT.